This T cell receptor (beta chain) appears in the sequencing data of a study of memory CD8 T cells in hepatitis C reinfection. Study in general: Samples before reinfection came 55 to 20 weeks prior to detection.

This table comes from immunoSEQ multiplex PCR, and its TCRdb copy is limited to in-frame clones, with some not included. Of over 50,000 clones listed, around nine tenths are singletons. Time point denoted: pre-reinfection, 55 to 20 weeks before reinfection detection. No in vitro expansion preceded TCR sequencing of the sorted cells. This CDR3 spans 14 amino acids. Germline CDR1 reads MNHEY; CDR2 reads SMNVEV (reference sequence). V shed 5 bases, J shed 2 bases, and the junction held 4 bases outside the gene matches. The rearrangement uses TRBV27 and TRBJ2-5; 8 nucleotides match TRBD2. This receptor was identified in a man aged 18 to 29 with hepatitis C virus infection. The sequenced sample was naive CD8+ T cells sorted from blood. As DNA, the CDR3 is TGTGCCAGCAGTCAATCTAGCGGGCAAGAGACCCAGTACTTC. Translation: CASSQSSGQETQYF.